These 21 T cell receptor beta chains share one sample of origin, sequenced in a study of Ad26.COV2.S vaccination and SARS-CoV-2 variants. Clones were read by immunoSEQ multiplex PCR, and TCRdb kept only the in-frame ones, dropping some. The table lists some 180,000 clones, around 85% of them singletons. The sequences come from peripheral blood, collected after recovery from COVID-19. The receptors shown here come from a human donor who had recovered from COVID-19.

This clone was counted a single time. The chain is built from TRBV28 and TRBJ1-4; no definite D call. The V gene's germline CDR1 is MDHEN and CDR2 SYDVKM. The V gene lost 3 bases and the J gene lost 8 bases, with 13 bases spanning the gap. The CDR3 loop spans 14 amino acids. CDR3 amino acids: CASSFTPAGEKLFF. CDR3 DNA: TGTGCCAGCAGTTTTACTCCCGCAGGAGAAAAACTGTTTTTT.

The chain joins TRBV2 to TRBJ2-3, with D unresolved. This CDR3 region has 14 residues. Germline V gene data show CDR1 as SNHLY and CDR2 as FYNNEI. The V end was cut by 4 bases, the J end by 1 base, with 9 bases between. This CDR3 is CASSGRTGTDTQYF. In DNA form, the CDR3 reads TGTGCCAGCAGTGGGCGCACCGGCACAGATACGCAGTATTTT.

The J gene is TRBJ2-7, the V gene TRBV10-3, with a weak D call TRBD2 (7 bases). V shed 8 bases and J shed 6 bases, with 11 bases lying between them. CDR3 length: 11 amino acids. Germline values: CDR1 ENHRY, CDR2 SYGVKD. The CDR3 DNA is TGTGCCATCTGGGGGGGCCGCGAGCAGTACTTC. This encodes CAIWGGREQYF.

The rearrangement joins TRBV7-8 to TRBJ1-1; a possible D gene is TRBD1 (5 bases). V lost 5 bases and J lost 1, with 11 bases in between. Germline V gives CDR1 SGHVS, CDR2 FQNEAQ. The CDR3 length is 14 residues. The CDR3 sequence is CASSVTDPNTEAFF. In DNA, the CDR3 is TGTGCCAGCAGCGTGACAGACCCGAACACTGAAGCTTTCTTT. The full variable domain, with the rest looked up from reference TRBV7-8 and TRBJ1-1, is GAGVSQSPRYKVAKRGQDVALRCDPISGHVSLFWYQQALGQGPEFLTYFQNEAQLDKSGLPSDRFFAERPEGSVSTLKIQRTQQEDSAVYLCASSVTDPNTEAFFGQGTRLTVV.

This sequence joins TRBV7-3 and TRBJ2-1; D uncertain. Trimming cost V 3 bases and J 0 bases, with 9 bases left between them. The germline V gene has CDR1 SGHTA and CDR2 FQGTGA. This CDR3 is 15 amino acids long. CDR3 loop: CASSFDASSYNEQFF. For the CDR3, the DNA is TGTGCCAGCAGCTTCGACGCGAGCTCCTACAATGAGCAGTTCTTC.

About this clone: Other DNA sequences in the same sample also yield this CDR3. The rearrangement links TRBV18 to TRBJ2-5; D could derive from TRBD1 or TRBD2 (5 bases each). The germline V gene has CDR1 KGHSH and CDR2 LQKENI. The CDR3 consists of 13 residues. V lost 6 bases, J lost 2 bases, and 10 bases lay in between. CDR3 in amino acids: CASSRDRQETQYF. DNA for the CDR3: TGTGCCAGCTCCCGGGACCGTCAAGAGACCCAGTACTTC.

The rearrangement joins TRBV9 to TRBJ2-3; 8 positions match TRBD2. Germline loops: CDR1 SGDLS, CDR2 YYNGEE. Germline trimming cut 0 bases from V and 3 bases from J; bases unmatched to any gene: 3. The CDR3 is 15 amino acids. The CDR3 DNA follows: TGTGCCAGCAGCGTAGATCCTAGCGGGACAGATACGCAGTATTTT. Translated: CASSVDPSGTDTQYF.

The chain recombines TRBV21-1 with TRBJ1-1. TRBV21-1 is flagged as a pseudogene. The CDR3 consists of 14 residues. CDR3 nucleotides: TGTGCCAGCAGCAAAGTCGGCCAGAACACTGAAGCTTTCTTT. Translation: CASSKVGQNTEAFF.

V gene TRBV7-8 combines with J gene TRBJ1-2; 7 positions match TRBD1. Trimming removed 1 base from V and 7 bases from J; junction bases left unmatched: 6. Germline lookup yields CDR1 SGHVS and CDR2 FQNEAQ. This CDR3 contains 14 residues. CDR3 DNA sequence: TGTGCCAGCAGCTTAGTCTTAGACAGGGTTGGCTACACCTTC. This codes for CASSLVLDRVGYTF.

The J gene is TRBJ2-7, the V gene TRBV27; 9 nucleotides line up with TRBD2. Germline V gives CDR1 MNHEY, CDR2 SMNVEV (reference sequence). The CDR3 is made up of 15 amino acids. The ends lost 5 bases at V and 2 bases at J; junction bases unmatched: 7. The CDR3 region has the DNA TGTGCCAGCAGTCCTTTGGCGGGAGGGCCCTACGAGCAGTACTTC. This encodes CASSPLAGGPYEQYF.

The CDR3 loop reads CASSISGASTGELFF. DNA for the CDR3: TGCGCCAGCAGCATTAGCGGGGCGTCCACCGGGGAGCTGTTTTTT. The chain links TRBV5-1 to TRBJ2-2; 8 positions match TRBD2. This CDR3 is built from 15 residues. V dropped 4 bases and J dropped 4; count of bases not matched to a gene: 6. Germline V gives CDR1 SGHRS, CDR2 YFSETQ.

DNA for the CDR3: TGCAGCGCCTGGACCGATAACTATGGCTACACCTTC. Its protein is CSAWTDNYGYTF. The chain links TRBV29-1 to TRBJ1-2, with unresolved D. V lost 7 bases and J 1 base, leaving 10 bases between the germline ends. The CDR3 totals 12 residues. Germline CDR1 and CDR2: SQVTM and ANQGSEA.

The chain joins TRBV3-1 (or the pseudogene TRBV3-2) to TRBJ2-3; D is unclear. The CDR3 totals 11 residues. Trimming took off 5 bases at V and 2 bases at J, with 2 bases between the two ends. CDR1 and CDR2 (germline): LGHDT, YNNKEL (reference sequence). CDR3 in amino acids: CASSFTDTQYF. The CDR3 bases are TGTGCCAGCAGCTTCACAGATACGCAGTATTTT.

V usage is TRBV4-2 and J usage is TRBJ1-1; D call uncertain. Germline CDR1 reads LGHNA; CDR2 reads YNFKEQ. The CDR3 has 14 amino acids. V was pared by 0 bases and J by 10 bases, with 15 bases between. CDR3: CASSQDRGFEGAFF. The CDR3 coding sequence is TGTGCCAGCAGCCAAGATCGAGGTTTCGAGGGAGCTTTCTTT.

The rearrangement links TRBV20-1 to TRBJ2-7; D assignment may be TRBD1 or TRBD2 (5 bases each). CDR3 size: 11 residues. Trimming took off 1 base at V and 6 bases at J, with 7 bases between the two ends. CDR1 DFQATT and CDR2 SNEGSKA come from the germline V gene (reference sequence). CDR3 loop: CSARGGIEQYF. CDR3 coding DNA: TGCAGTGCTAGAGGGGGGATCGAGCAGTACTTC.

The rearrangement joins TRBV28 to TRBJ1-5, with D tentatively TRBD1 (5 bases). The germline V and J ends were trimmed by 5 bases and 0 bases, with 11 bases remaining between them. The CDR3 runs to 15 residues. CDR1 and CDR2 from the germline V gene are MDHEN and SYDVKM. For the CDR3, the DNA is TGTGCCAGCAGTCCCGCAGGGTTTAGCAATCAGCCCCAGCATTTT. This encodes CASSPAGFSNQPQHF.

V is TRBV6-5 and J is TRBJ1-2, with D possibly matching TRBD1 (6 bases). The germline V gene encodes CDR1 MNHEY and CDR2 SVGAGI. V was shortened by 7 bases and J by 2 bases, with 17 bases between the two germline ends. The CDR3 runs 15 residues. CDR3 loop: CASTLGGSLNYGYTF. In DNA, the CDR3 is TGTGCCAGCACCCTAGGGGGTTCTCTAAACTATGGCTACACCTTC.

The chain links TRBV7-9 to TRBJ2-3; no definite D call. Germline V CDR1 and CDR2: SEHNR, FQNEAQ (reference sequence). This CDR3 is built from 13 residues. Trimming removed 5 bases at V and 4 bases at J, with 10 bases between. The CDR3 here is CASSQQNSDTQYF. The CDR3 DNA is TGTGCCAGCAGCCAACAGAACTCAGATACGCAGTATTTT.

The table lists this clone with a few counts. This chain joins TRBV2 and TRBJ1-2, with D perhaps matching TRBD1 (5 bases). The CDR3 is made up of 16 amino acids. Trimming removed 4 bases at V and 2 bases at J, with 17 bases between. Germline CDR1 SNHLY, CDR2 FYNNEI. The CDR3 here is CASSGVPRQFNYGYTF. The DNA for the CDR3 is TGTGCCAGCAGTGGGGTGCCCCGACAGTTCAACTATGGCTACACCTTC. Looking up the rest from reference TRBV2 and TRBJ1-2 gives the full variable domain: EPEVTQTPSHQVTQMGQEVILRCVPISNHLYFYWYRQILGQKVEFLVSFYNNEISEKSEIFDDQFSVERPDGSNFTLKIRSTKLEDSAMYFCASSGVPRQFNYGYTFGSGTRLTVV.

The rearrangement uses TRBV6-6 and TRBJ1-4, with TRBD1 identical over 10 bases. Germline V gives CDR1 MNHNY, CDR2 SVGAGI (reference sequence). Trimming took 6 bases from V and 5 from J; bases not matched to a gene: 3. The CDR3 has 14 amino acids. The chain's CDR3 is CASSRQGANEKLFF. As DNA, the CDR3 is TGTGCCAGCAGCCGACAGGGGGCCAATGAAAAACTGTTTTTT.

This clone was recorded once. The J gene is TRBJ2-5, the V gene TRBV3-1 (or the pseudogene TRBV3-2); 9 bases are shared with TRBD2. From germline, CDR1 is LGHDT and CDR2 YNNKEL (reference sequence). The CDR3 consists of 16 residues. Losses at the gene ends were 0 bases for V and 2 bases for J; bases not matched to a gene: 4. This CDR3 reads CASSQELAGPQETQYF. The CDR3 bases are TGTGCCAGCAGCCAAGAGCTAGCGGGGCCTCAAGAGACCCAGTACTTC.